One sample yielded the 19 T cell receptor beta chains listed below, sequenced in a study of T cells after yellow fever vaccination. TCRdb processed the 5' RACE reads anew with MiXCR; each CDR3 protein has one entry. Of roughly 500,000 distinct CDR3 sequences listed, roughly 21% are singletons. The sequences come from PBMCs, collected 15 days after the yellow fever booster vaccination. The source of these receptors is a man younger than 40 who received the YFV17D yellow fever vaccine.

The chain uses TRBV28 and TRBJ1-5, with D possibly matching TRBD1 (5 bases). Between the trimmed V and J ends, which lost 8 bases and 1 base, there was a span of 12 bases. CDR1 and CDR2 (germline): MDHEN, SYDVKM. This CDR3 contains 14 residues. CDR3 in DNA: TGTGCCAGCCGACCAGGGCGAAGCAATCAGCCCCAGCATTTT. This encodes CASRPGRSNQPQHF.

This chain joins TRBV24-1 and TRBJ2-3; possible D gene TRBD2, 6 bases. Germline lookup yields CDR1 KGHDR and CDR2 SFDVKD. The CDR3 covers 14 residues. V was clipped by 2 bases and J by 5 bases, with 10 bases between them. The CDR3 DNA follows: TGTGCCACCAGTGATTGGCGGGGTGGAGATACGCAGTATTTT. Translated, it gives CATSDWRGGDTQYF.

The chain links TRBV28 to TRBJ2-7, with unresolved D. Deletions cut 5 bases from V and 0 bases from J, with 14 bases between. Germline assignment: CDR1 MDHEN and CDR2 SYDVKM. The CDR3 runs 15 residues. Written as DNA, the CDR3 is TGTGCCAGCAGTGACACGGACCCGAGCTCCTACGAGCAGTACTTC. Protein sequence: CASSDTDPSSYEQYF.

CDR3 residues: CASSYSTWAGQGLNTQYF. DNA for the CDR3: TGTGCCAGCAGTTACTCGACCTGGGCAGGGCAAGGCTTAAATACGCAGTATTTT. The chain combines TRBV6-5 with TRBJ2-3, with D possibly matching TRBD1 (5 bases). This CDR3 is 18 amino acids long. CDR1 is MNHEY, CDR2 SVGAGI, per germline. Trimming pared 0 bases from V and 7 bases from J, leaving 23 bases between.

The chain recombines TRBV7-8 with TRBJ1-3; D might be TRBD1 (5 bases). This CDR3 is 14 amino acids long. Germline V gene lookup returns CDR1 SGHVS and CDR2 FQNEAQ. V lost 2 bases and J lost 3, with 8 bases in between. CDR3 in DNA: TGTGCCAGCAGCTTACCAGGGAATGGAAACACCATATATTTT. Translated: CASSLPGNGNTIYF.

This clonotype was detected a few times. CDR3: CASSLEFGKGQPQHF. CDR3 sequence (DNA): TGTGCCAGCAGCTTAGAGTTCGGAAAAGGTCAGCCCCAGCATTTT. The V call is TRBV7-2, the J call TRBJ1-5; D is ambiguous. Trimming took 1 base from V and 6 from J, leaving 13 bases between them. The CDR3 spans 15 residues. Per the germline V gene, CDR1 is SGHTA and CDR2 is FQGNSA.

Only a few counts were recorded for this clonotype. The rearrangement links TRBV7-2 to TRBJ2-5; TRBD2 aligns across 7 bases. V was clipped by 5 bases and J by 2 bases; unmatched bases: 8. The CDR3 is 15 amino acids. CDR1 and CDR2 (germline): SGHTA, FQGNSA. DNA of the CDR3: TGTGCCAGCAGCCGGGGAGGGCCGGGGCAAGAGACCCAGTACTTC. It codes for CASSRGGPGQETQYF.

V gene TRBV15 combines with J gene TRBJ2-1; D uncertain. V lost 8 bases to trimming and J lost 0 bases, with 11 bases between them. The CDR3 contains 14 residues. Germline lookup yields CDR1 LNHNV and CDR2 YYDKDF (reference sequence). CDR3 nucleotide sequence: TGTGCCACCTCGGACGGCAGCTCCTACAATGAGCAGTTCTTC. Encoded protein: CATSDGSSYNEQFF.

Only a few counts were recorded for this clonotype. The chain has TRBV5-1 and TRBJ2-2; D gene unclear. Germline CDR1 reads SGHRS; CDR2 reads YFSETQ. The CDR3 has 14 residues. V gave up 2 bases and J gave up 4 bases, with 9 bases separating them. The CDR3 reads CASSLGPATGELFF. In nucleotides, the CDR3 is TGCGCCAGCAGCTTAGGGCCCGCCACCGGGGAGCTGTTTTTT.

This clonotype came up many times. The V gene is TRBV30, the J gene TRBJ2-3; 10 bases align to TRBD1. The germline CDR1 and CDR2 sequences are GTSNPN and SVGIG (reference sequence). The CDR3 contains 12 residues. J was trimmed by 6 bases and V by 8 bases; bases with no gene match: 5. CDR3 amino acids: CAGDRGGDTQYF. CDR3 in DNA: TGTGCCGGGGACAGGGGTGGGGATACGCAGTATTTT.

This clonotype was detected a few times. The V and J genes are TRBV5-1 and TRBJ2-7; the D gene is possibly TRBD2 (6 bases). This CDR3 comprises 17 residues. The V and J ends lost 0 bases and 0 bases respectively, with 16 bases between them. Looked up from germline, CDR1 is SGHRS and CDR2 is YFSETQ. The CDR3 bases are TGCGCCAGCAGCTTGGAGGGAGCGGGTCCGCCCTCCTACGAGCAGTACTTC. It translates to CASSLEGAGPPSYEQYF. Drawing the rest from reference TRBV5-1 and TRBJ2-7, the complete variable domain is KAGVTQTPRYLIKTRGQQVTLSCSPISGHRSVSWYQQTPGQGLQFLFEYFSETQRNKGNFPGRFSGRQFSNSRSEMNVSTLELGDSALYLCASSLEGAGPPSYEQYFGPGTRLTVT.

The rearrangement links TRBV20-1 to TRBJ2-3; D gene ambiguous. Looked up from germline, CDR1 is DFQATT and CDR2 is SNEGSKA (reference sequence). V gave up 0 bases and J gave up 2 bases, with 9 bases separating them. The CDR3 sequence is 14 residues long. The CDR3 sequence: CSARDWHLTDTQYF. Here the CDR3 DNA reads TGCAGTGCTAGAGATTGGCACCTCACAGATACGCAGTATTTT.

The rearrangement links TRBV19 to TRBJ2-4, with D perhaps matching TRBD2 (6 bases). The CDR3 spans 15 residues. In germline, CDR1 is LNHDA, CDR2 SQIVND (reference sequence). The ends were cut back, 6 bases at V and 1 base at J, with 13 bases in the middle. CDR3 sequence (DNA): TGTGCCAGTAGAGTGGGACTTGGGGCCAAAAACATTCAGTACTTC. Its protein is CASRVGLGAKNIQYF.

The gene calls are TRBV29-1 and TRBJ2-2; D ambiguous. The V end lost 0 bases, the J end lost 0 bases, and 11 bases lay between the germline ends. The CDR3 has 16 residues. Germline CDR1 reads SQVTM; CDR2 reads ANQGSEA. The CDR3 is CSVEDLVGSNTGELFF. The CDR3 DNA reads TGCAGCGTTGAAGATCTAGTGGGTTCGAACACCGGGGAGCTGTTTTTT.

This clonotype was seen a few times. The genes are TRBV10-3 and TRBJ2-3; tentatively, D is TRBD2 (5 bases). The CDR3 length is 15 residues. CDR1 is ENHRY and CDR2 is SYGVKD in the germline V gene. V lost 4 bases and J 5 bases, leaving 16 bases between the germline ends. This CDR3 reads CAISASDLEGDTQYF. For the CDR3, the DNA is TGTGCCATCAGTGCTTCGGACCTAGAGGGAGATACGCAGTATTTT.

The chain recombines TRBV7-9 with TRBJ2-7, with D tentatively TRBD1 or TRBD2 (5 bases each). Between the trimmed V and J ends, which lost 5 bases and 3 bases, there was a span of 14 bases. The CDR3 totals 14 residues. Germline lookup yields CDR1 SEHNR and CDR2 FQNEAQ (reference sequence). The CDR3 DNA follows: TGTGCCAGCAGCCTGAGGGACGGAATCTACGAGCAGTACTTC. Its translation is CASSLRDGIYEQYF.

V usage is TRBV14 and J usage is TRBJ2-4; D perhaps matches TRBD2 (6 bases). V was trimmed by 1 base and J by 9 bases, leaving 16 bases between them. The CDR3 runs 15 residues. CDR1 and CDR2 from the germline V gene are SGHDN and FVKESK. CDR3 loop: CASSQAYGAGSIQYF. The DNA for the CDR3 is TGTGCCAGCAGCCAAGCATACGGCGCGGGGAGCATTCAGTACTTC.

The table lists this clonotype with a few counts. The V call is TRBV20-1, the J call TRBJ2-7; D is uncertain. Per germline, CDR1 DFQATT and CDR2 SNEGSKA (reference sequence). V was pared by 6 bases and J by 2 bases, with 14 bases between. The CDR3 sequence is 13 residues long. CDR3 nucleotide sequence: TGCAGTGCCAGTCTCGGTACGACCTACGAGCAGTACTTC. This encodes CSASLGTTYEQYF.

The chain employs TRBV7-9 and TRBJ2-5; TRBD1 matches 11 bases. J gave up 4 bases and V 5 bases, and 9 bases lay outside the gene matches. Germline CDR1 and CDR2: SEHNR and FQNEAQ (reference sequence). This CDR3 region has 16 residues. This chain's CDR3 is CASSEFRTGGPETQYF. The CDR3 DNA reads as TGTGCCAGCAGCGAGTTCAGGACAGGGGGCCCAGAGACCCAGTACTTC.